One and the same sample provided the 10 T cell receptor beta chains below, sequenced in a study of blood T cell repertoires in COVID-19. Using immunoSEQ multiplex PCR, the repertoire was profiled, and TCRdb retains in-frame clones only, with some absent. This repertoire shows roughly 250,000 clones, around 89% found once; its top ten account for 0.95% to 1.5%. Sequencing used PBMCs or T cells enriched from blood (not recorded which). The receptors were gathered from a woman aged 40 to 55 with acute COVID-19.

This chain uses TRBV19 with TRBJ1-4; TRBD1 aligns across 9 bases. V was clipped by 6 bases and J by 7 bases; unmatched bases: 9. The germline V gene encodes CDR1 LNHDA and CDR2 SQIVND (reference sequence). This CDR3 is built from 15 residues. As DNA, the CDR3 is TGTGCCAGTAGGACCGAACAGGGGGCGGGTGAAAAACTGTTTTTT. Translated, it gives CASRTEQGAGEKLFF.

V gene TRBV28 combines with J gene TRBJ2-1; 11 bases agree with TRBD2. V trimming: 9 bases; J trimming: 5 bases; junction bases outside the gene matches: 9. Germline V lookup: CDR1 MDHEN, CDR2 SYDVKM. This CDR3 is 15 amino acids long. Written as DNA, the CDR3 is TGTGCCAGTCAACTTACTAGCGGGAGCCACAATGAGCAGTTCTTC. Protein sequence: CASQLTSGSHNEQFF.

The V gene is TRBV5-1, the J gene TRBJ2-1, with D tentatively TRBD1 (6 bases). The CDR3 sequence is 14 residues long. V gave up 0 bases and J gave up 10 bases, with 14 bases separating them. Germline V lookup: CDR1 SGHRS, CDR2 YFSETQ. Here the CDR3 DNA reads TGCGCCAGCAGCTTGGACTCACAGGGTATCGAGCAGTTCTTC. This encodes CASSLDSQGIEQFF.

This chain connects TRBV28 to TRBJ1-5; D gene ambiguous. Germline-derived CDR1 and CDR2 are MDHEN and SYDVKM. The CDR3 is made up of 15 amino acids. V dropped 6 bases and J dropped 4 bases, with 16 bases sitting between them. CDR3 sequence: CASRIGENLNQPQHF. CDR3 sequence (DNA): TGTGCCAGCAGGATCGGGGAAAACCTAAATCAGCCCCAGCATTTT. The full variable domain, in which reference TRBV28 and TRBJ1-5 provide the parts outside the CDR3, is DVKVTQSSRYLVKRTGEKVFLECVQDMDHENMFWYRQDPGLGLRLIYFSYDVKMKEKGDIPEGYSVSREKKERFSLILESASTNQTSMYLCASRIGENLNQPQHFGDGTRLSIL.

This clone was counted between two and nine times. The V call is TRBV13, the J call TRBJ2-2; D possibly corresponds to TRBD1 (5 bases). CDR3 length: 14 amino acids. Germline lookup yields CDR1 PRHDT and CDR2 FYEKMQ (reference sequence). Trimming shortened V by 3 bases and J by 5 bases, and 10 bases separated the two germline ends. CDR3 DNA sequence: TGTGCCAGCAGCTTCCCTCGACAGACCGGGGAGCTGTTTTTT. This codes for CASSFPRQTGELFF.

The chain joins TRBV5-4 to TRBJ1-2; tentative D call: TRBD1 (6 bases). Between the trimmed V and J ends, which lost 4 bases and 8 bases, there was a span of 12 bases. This CDR3 is built from 12 residues. Germline V CDR1 and CDR2: SGHNT, YYREEE (reference sequence). The CDR3 reads CASSIWTEGYTF. The CDR3 coding sequence is TGTGCCAGCAGCATTTGGACAGAAGGCTACACCTTC.

The rearrangement uses TRBV10-1 and TRBJ1-1; D gene ambiguous. Germline-derived CDR1 and CDR2 are WNHNN and SYGVQD (reference sequence). V was shortened by 0 bases and J by 10 bases, with 15 bases between the two germline ends. The CDR3 runs 14 residues. Here the CDR3 reads CASSESHSRQSAFF. The CDR3, as DNA: TGCGCCAGCAGTGAGTCCCACTCACGACAATCAGCTTTCTTT.

This rearrangement joins TRBV28 to TRBJ2-1, with 8 positions matching TRBD1. With V trimmed by 4 bases and J by 4 bases, 6 bases remained unmatched. Per germline, CDR1 MDHEN and CDR2 SYDVKM. CDR3 length equals 15 residues. CDR3 sequence: CASSYQGARYNEQFF. The CDR3, as DNA: TGTGCCAGCAGTTATCAGGGGGCGCGGTACAATGAGCAGTTCTTC. The variable domain in full, completed from reference TRBV28 and TRBJ2-1, reads DVKVTQSSRYLVKRTGEKVFLECVQDMDHENMFWYRQDPGLGLRLIYFSYDVKMKEKGDIPEGYSVSREKKERFSLILESASTNQTSMYLCASSYQGARYNEQFFGPGTRLTVL.

This chain joins TRBV19 and TRBJ1-2; tentatively, D is TRBD1 (6 bases). The germline gives CDR1 LNHDA, CDR2 SQIVND (reference sequence). The V end was cut by 8 bases, the J end by 8 bases, with 12 bases between. This CDR3 region has 11 residues. CDR3 loop: CASVTGLGYTF. CDR3 nucleotides: TGTGCCAGTGTAACAGGGCTCGGCTACACCTTC.

The chain couples TRBV19 to TRBJ2-3; TRBD2 matches at 16 bases. V trimming: 9 bases; J trimming: 5 bases; junction bases outside the gene matches: 11. The germline V gene has CDR1 LNHDA and CDR2 SQIVND (reference sequence). This CDR3 region has 17 residues. CDR3 sequence: CASHQPGLAGGGDTQYF. For the CDR3, the DNA is TGTGCCAGCCATCAGCCGGGACTAGCGGGAGGGGGAGATACGCAGTATTTT.